What follows is one T cell receptor beta chain and its context. This clonotype was counted only a few times. Its cognate antigen has yet to be identified. It has no much larger one-base neighbor in the sample; base qualities were not kept. Patients chosen for sequencing had shown expansion of CD8+CD57+ cells by flow cytometry. Every patient had severe acquired aplastic anemia, diagnosed using the International Study of Aplastic Anemia and Agranulocytosis and Camitta criteria. Patients had received no therapy at the time of blood sampling. TCR repertoires of sorted CD4+ and CD8+ blood T cells from severe aplastic anemia patients and healthy subjects were deep-sequenced in the study. In the USA, patient enrollment took place under clinicaltrials.gov protocols 00001620, 01623167, 00001397, 00071045, 00081523 and 00961064. Ficoll-Paque density gradient centrifugation was used to isolate peripheral blood mononuclear cells. CD4+ and CD8+ T cells were sorted by FACS or magnetic beads before DNA extraction.

The data originate from a study of CD8+CD57+ T cells in acquired aplastic anemia (dated by TCRdb to 2017 to 2018). Background on the whole study: DNA extracted from sorted CD4+ and CD8+ cells had a mean of roughly 3.3 ug, with a range of roughly 0.17 to 27.4 ug. A CD8+CD57+ expansion meant a frequency higher than the mean frequency seen in healthy subjects. Overall study outcomes, separate from this receptor: Between patients and healthy controls, no significant difference in CD8+ Simpson's diversity was found (P=0.060). About 29 CD8+ CDR3 sequences were found to be shared between patients and controls, but these sequences appeared to be highly expressed in patients and within the immunodominant clones of the patients.

Relative to germline, V is 5 bases shorter and J is 2 bases shorter, with 7 bases between their ends. The CDR3 starts with the cysteine, ends with the phenylalanine, and has 12 residues. Solely the CDR3 DNA is kept, with 36 bases framed from the first base. Genomic DNA served as template for TCR beta VDJ combination and CDR3 sequence profiling. TCR repertoire sequencing was run on an Illumina HiSeq 2000. Per the authors' processing: Repertoire assessment relied on Simpson's diversity index, CDR3 size and DJ length profiles, and TRBV/TRBJ rearrangement plots. The most abundant DNA sequence in the deep sequencing data was taken as the immunodominant clone. CDR3 amino acid sequences were checked for sharing across subjects and were also compared against the VDJdb database and published repertoires. In-frame beta chains were kept once TCRdb had trimmed the public reads at Q25 with fastp and called clones with MiXCR. CDR3 protein duplicates are merged, each entry listing the most common genes and DNA. These V and J calls derive from TCRdb rather than the authors' analysis. The sample has under 200,000 distinct CDR3 sequences on record, 71% of them singletons. 40% to 60% of the sample goes to the ten largest clones.

Recombination joined TRBV12-3 or TRBV12-4 with TRBJ2-7, with the D gene uncertain. The specimen was sorted CD4+, CD8+, or CD8+CD57+ T cells (not recorded which) from PBMCs. The TCR originated in a human donor with aplastic anemia. Here is the DNA: TGTGCCAGCAGTCGGCGGACCTACGAGCAGTACTTC. Its coded protein is CASSRRTYEQYF.